This TCR beta chain was sequenced in a study of blood T cell repertoires in COVID-19 (dated by TCRdb to the early 2020s). Regarding the research as a whole: Samples covering the acute and convalescent phases of COVID-19 were provided by collaborators in the United States, Italy and Spain. Deeply sampled blood TCRbeta repertoires from subjects exposed to, actively infected with, or recovered from COVID-19 were included in the dataset. The repertoires were made available in a free public database intended to serve as a resource for research on the immune response to SARS-CoV-2. Where available, HLA class I and class II types were obtained from metadata supplied by the sample provider rather than from assay-based typing. Sample metadata almost always included a de-identified subject ID, COVID-19 status, age in years and sex. The material from the prospective study consisted of cDNA or gDNA derived from T cells, B-cell-depleted T cells, or PBMCs. Samples were obtained from the ongoing ImmuneRACE study (first 160 participants) and from about 1,300 subjects provided by 6 global collaborators.

TCRbeta CDR3 regions were amplified from genomic DNA by means of the immunoSEQ Assay, a bias-controlled multiplex PCR. The study's own analysis went as follows. The number of nucleated cells in each sample was estimated from the amplification of reference gene primers within the assay. To quantify the absolute abundance of each unique TCRbeta CDR3 rearrangement, sequence reads were collapsed and filtered. Productive Simpson clonality was computed per sample as the square root of Simpson's diversity index over productive rearrangements. As stored in TCRdb, this immuneACCESS dataset retains in-frame rearrangements with V and J assigned. A fraction of the clones does not appear; measured against another copy, unresolved V genes explain less than half of the discrepancy, and the remainder lacks a known reason. That table gives V, J and clone size, and the DNA gave D and trimming. The sample includes about 210,000 clones, with 70% to 90% observed a single time. More than 4.5% of the sample comes from the top ten.

Concerning this clone: It lacks a known antigen. No base quality values were provided; no much bigger clone lies one nucleotide off.

The paper as a whole reports these results and caveats: The quantity of clinical and demographic metadata differed by source and by participant and was supplied without curation.

The collaborating institutions used their own protocols to collect whole blood in K2EDTA tubes. For TCRbeta analysis, collaborator samples were shipped as frozen whole blood, as isolated PBMCs, or as DNA extracted from either sample type. The clonotype comes from a woman aged 40 to 50 with acute or convalescent COVID-19. Sequenced sample: peripheral blood.

The CDR3 region has the sequence CASSVEFGTGKNTEAFF. Here is the DNA: TGTGCCAGCAGCGTAGAGTTCGGGACAGGAAAGAACACTGAAGCTTTCTTT. The V gene is TRBV9 and the J gene is TRBJ1-1; 8 central nucleotides agree with TRBD1. The CDR3 covers 17 residues, taking in both the cysteine and the phenylalanine. Kept here is only the CDR3 DNA, which spans 51 bases and is read in frame from base 1. Germline trimming amounts to 0 bases on V and 1 base on J, with 8 as the count of junction bases outside the gene matches. Based on the germline V gene, the CDR1 and CDR2 sequences are SGDLS and YYNGEE.